This TCR beta chain was profiled in a study of T-cell reconstitution after alpha-beta-depleted transplantation in children. This clonotype occurred a few times. What it binds is unknown. Per germline, CDR1 SEHNR and CDR2 FQNEAQ (reference sequence). The junction had 7 bases not matched to a gene; V was cut back by 2 bases and J by 4 bases. The CDR3 contains 15 residues. Study-wide results and caveats: TCRbeta diversity was high at day 60 in some patients (a result of surviving recipient T cells and thymic progenitors).

Unique molecular identifiers were used to barcode this TCRbeta library. TCRdb processed the PCR reads anew with MiXCR; each CDR3 protein has one entry. The sample records 800,000 to 1,000,000 distinct CDR3 sequences, roughly 31% being singletons. The rearrangement links TRBV7-9 to TRBJ2-5; 7 bases fit TRBD1. The sequenced sample was PBMCs, mostly from graft donor cells, obtained 360 days after TCRalphabeta/CD19-depleted stem cell transplant. The receptor comes from a boy under two years old who had a stem cell transplant for SCID, so the T cells may come from the graft donor. The CDR3 sequence is CASSLPQGKGETQYF. DNA of the CDR3: TGTGCCAGCAGCTTACCACAGGGGAAGGGAGAGACCCAGTACTTC. The full variable domain, with the rest looked up from reference TRBV7-9 and TRBJ2-5, is DTGVSQNPRHKITKRGQNVTFRCDPISEHNRLYWYRQTLGQGPEFLTYFQNEAQLEKSRLLSDRFSAERPKGSFSTLEIQRTEQGDSAMYLCASSLPQGKGETQYFGPGTRLLVL.